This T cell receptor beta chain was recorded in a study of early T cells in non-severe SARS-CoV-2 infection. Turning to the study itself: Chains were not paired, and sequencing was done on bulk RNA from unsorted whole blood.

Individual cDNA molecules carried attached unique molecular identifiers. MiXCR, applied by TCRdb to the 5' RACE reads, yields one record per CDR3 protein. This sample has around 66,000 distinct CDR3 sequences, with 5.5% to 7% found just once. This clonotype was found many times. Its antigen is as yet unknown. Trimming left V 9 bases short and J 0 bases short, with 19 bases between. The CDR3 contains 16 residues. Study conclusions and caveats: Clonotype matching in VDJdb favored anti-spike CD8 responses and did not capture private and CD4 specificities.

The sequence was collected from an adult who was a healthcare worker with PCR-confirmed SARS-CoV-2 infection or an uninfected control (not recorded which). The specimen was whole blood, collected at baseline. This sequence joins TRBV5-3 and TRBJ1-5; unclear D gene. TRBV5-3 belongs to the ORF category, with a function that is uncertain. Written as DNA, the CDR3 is TGTGCCATCCGAGAAGGTGAAAGTCTTAGCAATCAGCCCCAGCATTTT. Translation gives CAIREGESLSNQPQHF.